This TCR beta chain was sequenced in a study of blood T cell repertoires in COVID-19. The CDR3 is 15 residues long. The V end was cut by 6 bases, the J end by 2 bases, with 13 bases between. CDR1 and CDR2 from the germline V gene are SEHNR and FQNEAQ (reference sequence). Repertoires were generated with immunoSEQ multiplex PCR, while TCRdb's copy carries only in-frame clones and drops some. The sample holds about 280,000 clones, roughly four fifths seen once. J is TRBJ2-2 and V is TRBV7-9; D possibly corresponds to TRBD1 (5 bases). This sequence originates from a man between 40 and 49 years old who had been exposed to COVID-19. Sequencing used PBMCs or T cells enriched from blood (not recorded which). CDR3 nucleotide sequence: TGTGCCAGCAGGCTTGGGGCGGCAAACACCGGGGAGCTGTTTTTT. It codes for CASRLGAANTGELFF.